This TCR beta chain was obtained from a study of graft-versus-host responses after intestinal transplantation. Study-wide background: Isolated intestinal, liver-intestinal, or multivisceral transplants had been given to the recipients.

Germline assignment: CDR1 LNHDA and CDR2 SQIVND (reference sequence). V lost 5 bases and J lost 0, with 10 bases in between. This CDR3 contains 14 residues. The table came from immunoSEQ multiplex PCR; TCRdb's copy has only in-frame clones and leaves some out. The profile shows about 30,000 clones, 85% to 95% of them singletons. V usage is TRBV19 and J usage is TRBJ1-1; D not certain. This clonotype was sampled from a human patient who received an intestinal transplant, so some T cells may come from the graft donor. Sequences were derived from PBMCs, sampled roughly 68 days after intestinal transplant. As DNA, the CDR3 is TGTGCCAGTAGTTTGGGCGGCTTGAACACTGAAGCTTTCTTT. Its translation: CASSLGGLNTEAFF.